This T cell receptor (beta chain) was retrieved from a study of T cell responses to AZD1222 COVID-19 vaccine. The wider study: Pooled samples include second doses given at about 4 or 12 weeks.

This CDR3 has 12 amino acids. Trimming shortened V by 5 bases and J by 4 bases, and 8 bases separated the two germline ends. CDR1 and CDR2 (germline): SEHNR, FQNEAQ (reference sequence). The method was immunoSEQ multiplex PCR; TCRdb's version includes in-frame clones alone and lacks a portion of them. The data hold 130,000 to 150,000 clones, with around 88% observed a single time. A word on this clone: Its specificity is unknown.

Study-level points and caveats: Donors were chiefly white British, with a greater number of females, and clonal diversity was perhaps underestimated. No day 14 peak samples; only post-peak repertoires were characterized.

The rearrangement links TRBV7-9 to TRBJ2-5; unclear D gene. The receptor was derived from an adult in good health. This specimen consisted of peripheral blood, obtained on day 0 of AZD1222 vaccination. The CDR3 coding sequence is TGTGCCAGCAGCCAAATCTTAGAGACCCAGTACTTC. This encodes CASSQILETQYF.